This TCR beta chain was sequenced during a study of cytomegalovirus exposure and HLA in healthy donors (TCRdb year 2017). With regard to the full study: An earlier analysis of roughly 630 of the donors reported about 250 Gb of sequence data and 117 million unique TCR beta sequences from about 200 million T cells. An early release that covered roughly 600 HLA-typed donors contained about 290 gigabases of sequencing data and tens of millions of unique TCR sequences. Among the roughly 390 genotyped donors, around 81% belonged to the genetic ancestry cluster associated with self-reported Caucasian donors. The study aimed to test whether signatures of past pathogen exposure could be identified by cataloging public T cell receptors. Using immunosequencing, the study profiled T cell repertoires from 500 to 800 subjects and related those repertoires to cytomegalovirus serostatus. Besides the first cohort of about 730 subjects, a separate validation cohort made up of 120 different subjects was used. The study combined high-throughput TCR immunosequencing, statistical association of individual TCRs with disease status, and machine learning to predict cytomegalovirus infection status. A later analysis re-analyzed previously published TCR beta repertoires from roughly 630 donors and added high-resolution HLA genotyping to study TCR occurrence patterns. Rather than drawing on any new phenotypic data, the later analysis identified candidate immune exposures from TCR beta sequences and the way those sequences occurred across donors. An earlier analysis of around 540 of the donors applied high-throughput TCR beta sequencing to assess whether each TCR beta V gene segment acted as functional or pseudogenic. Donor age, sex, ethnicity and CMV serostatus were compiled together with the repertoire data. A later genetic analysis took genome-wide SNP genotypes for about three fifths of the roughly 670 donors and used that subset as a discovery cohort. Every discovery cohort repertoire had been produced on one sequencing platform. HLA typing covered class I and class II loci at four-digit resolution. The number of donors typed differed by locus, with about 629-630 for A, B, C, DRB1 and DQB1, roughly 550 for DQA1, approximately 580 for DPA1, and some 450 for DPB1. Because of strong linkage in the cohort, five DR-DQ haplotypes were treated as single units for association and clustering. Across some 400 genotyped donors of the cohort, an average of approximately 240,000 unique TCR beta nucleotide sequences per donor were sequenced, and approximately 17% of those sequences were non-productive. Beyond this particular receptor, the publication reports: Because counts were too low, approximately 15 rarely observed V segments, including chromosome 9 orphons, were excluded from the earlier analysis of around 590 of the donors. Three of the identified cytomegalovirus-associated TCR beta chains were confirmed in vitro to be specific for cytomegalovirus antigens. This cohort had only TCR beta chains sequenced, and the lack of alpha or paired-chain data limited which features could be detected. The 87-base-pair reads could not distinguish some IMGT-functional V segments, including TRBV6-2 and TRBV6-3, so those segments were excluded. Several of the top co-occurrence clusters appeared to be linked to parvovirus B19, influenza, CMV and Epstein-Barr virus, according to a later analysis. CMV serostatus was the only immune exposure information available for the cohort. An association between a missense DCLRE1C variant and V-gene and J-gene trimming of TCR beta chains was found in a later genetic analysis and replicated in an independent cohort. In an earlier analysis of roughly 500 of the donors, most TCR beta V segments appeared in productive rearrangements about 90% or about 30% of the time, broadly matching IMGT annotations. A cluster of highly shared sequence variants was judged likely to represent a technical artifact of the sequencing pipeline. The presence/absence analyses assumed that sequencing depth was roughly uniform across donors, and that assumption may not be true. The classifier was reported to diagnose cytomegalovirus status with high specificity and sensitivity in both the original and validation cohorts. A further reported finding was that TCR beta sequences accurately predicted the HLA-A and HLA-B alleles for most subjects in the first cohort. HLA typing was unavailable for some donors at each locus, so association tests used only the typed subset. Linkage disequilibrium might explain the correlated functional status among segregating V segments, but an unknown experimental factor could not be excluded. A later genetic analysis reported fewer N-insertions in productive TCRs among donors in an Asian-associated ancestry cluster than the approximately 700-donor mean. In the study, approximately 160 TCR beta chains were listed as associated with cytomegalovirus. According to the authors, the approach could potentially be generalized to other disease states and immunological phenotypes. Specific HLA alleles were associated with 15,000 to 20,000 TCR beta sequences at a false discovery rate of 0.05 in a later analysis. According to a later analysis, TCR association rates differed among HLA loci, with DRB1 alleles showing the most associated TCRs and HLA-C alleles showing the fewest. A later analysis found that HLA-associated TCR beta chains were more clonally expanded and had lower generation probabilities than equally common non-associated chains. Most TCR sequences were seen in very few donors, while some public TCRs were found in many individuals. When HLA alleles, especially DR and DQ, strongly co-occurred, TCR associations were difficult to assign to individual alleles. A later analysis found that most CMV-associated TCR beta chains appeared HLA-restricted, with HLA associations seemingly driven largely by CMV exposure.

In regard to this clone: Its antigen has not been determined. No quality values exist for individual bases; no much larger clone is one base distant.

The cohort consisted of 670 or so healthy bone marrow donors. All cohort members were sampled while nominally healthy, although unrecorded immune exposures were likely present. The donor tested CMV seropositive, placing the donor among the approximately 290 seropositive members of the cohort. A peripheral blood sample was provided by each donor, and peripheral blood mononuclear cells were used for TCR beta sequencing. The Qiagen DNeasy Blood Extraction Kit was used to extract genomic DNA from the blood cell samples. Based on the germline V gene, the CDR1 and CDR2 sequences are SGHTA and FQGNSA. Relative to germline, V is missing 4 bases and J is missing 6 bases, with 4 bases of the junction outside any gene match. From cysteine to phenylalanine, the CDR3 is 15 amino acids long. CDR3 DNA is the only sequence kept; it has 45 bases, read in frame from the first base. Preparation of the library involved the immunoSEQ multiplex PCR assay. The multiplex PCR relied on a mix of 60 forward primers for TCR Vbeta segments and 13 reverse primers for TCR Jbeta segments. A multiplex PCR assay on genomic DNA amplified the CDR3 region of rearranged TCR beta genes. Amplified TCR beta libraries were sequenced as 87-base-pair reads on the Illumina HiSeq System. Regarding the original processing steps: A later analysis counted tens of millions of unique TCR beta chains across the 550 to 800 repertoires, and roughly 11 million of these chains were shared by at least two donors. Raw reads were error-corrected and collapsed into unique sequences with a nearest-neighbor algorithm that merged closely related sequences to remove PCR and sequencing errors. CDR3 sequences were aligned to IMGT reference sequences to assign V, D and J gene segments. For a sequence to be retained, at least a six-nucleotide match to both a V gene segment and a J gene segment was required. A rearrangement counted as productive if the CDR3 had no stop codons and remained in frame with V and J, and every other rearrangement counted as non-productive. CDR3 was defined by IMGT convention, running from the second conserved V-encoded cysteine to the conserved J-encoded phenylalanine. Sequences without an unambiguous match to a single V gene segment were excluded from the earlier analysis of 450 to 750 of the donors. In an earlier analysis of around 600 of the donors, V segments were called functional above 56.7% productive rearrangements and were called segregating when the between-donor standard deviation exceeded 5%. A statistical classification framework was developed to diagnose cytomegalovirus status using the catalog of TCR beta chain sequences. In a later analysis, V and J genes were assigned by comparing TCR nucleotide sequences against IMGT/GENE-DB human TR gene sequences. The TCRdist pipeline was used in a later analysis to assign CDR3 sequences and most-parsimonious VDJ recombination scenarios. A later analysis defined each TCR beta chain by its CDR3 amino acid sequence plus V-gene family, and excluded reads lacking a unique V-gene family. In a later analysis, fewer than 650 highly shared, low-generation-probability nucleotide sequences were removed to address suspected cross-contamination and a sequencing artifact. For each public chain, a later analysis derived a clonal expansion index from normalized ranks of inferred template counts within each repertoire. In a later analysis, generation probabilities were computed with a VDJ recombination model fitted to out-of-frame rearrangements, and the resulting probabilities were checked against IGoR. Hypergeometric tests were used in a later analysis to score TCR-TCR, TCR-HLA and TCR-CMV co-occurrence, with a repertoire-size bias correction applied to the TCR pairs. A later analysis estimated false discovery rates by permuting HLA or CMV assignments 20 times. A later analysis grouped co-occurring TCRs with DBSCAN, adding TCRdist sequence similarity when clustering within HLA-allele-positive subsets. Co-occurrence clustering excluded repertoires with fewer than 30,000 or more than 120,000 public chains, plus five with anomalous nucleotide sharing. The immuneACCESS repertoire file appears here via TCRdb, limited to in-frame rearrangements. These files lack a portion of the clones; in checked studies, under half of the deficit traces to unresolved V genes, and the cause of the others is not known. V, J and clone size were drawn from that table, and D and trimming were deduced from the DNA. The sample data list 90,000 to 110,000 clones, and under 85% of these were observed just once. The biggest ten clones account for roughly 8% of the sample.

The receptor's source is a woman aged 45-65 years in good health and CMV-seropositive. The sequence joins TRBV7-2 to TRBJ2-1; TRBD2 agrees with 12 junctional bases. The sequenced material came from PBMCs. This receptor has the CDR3 CASSSPSGGANEQFF. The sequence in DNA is TGTGCCAGCAGCTCTCCTAGCGGGGGGGCCAATGAGCAGTTCTTC.